This T cell receptor beta chain was documented in a study of blood T cells in healthy people across ages (dated by TCRdb to between 2014 and 2017). Broadly, across the study: In model experiments, roughly one uniquely barcoded TCR beta cDNA molecule per two T cells was captured by template switching. The donors were split into four age groups: young (average 16 years), middle-aged (around 37), aged (roughly 68) and long-lived (roughly 86). To avoid experimental bias, donors of different ages were distributed randomly across sequencing lanes. The study analyzed two additional independent replicas of 1 million unique cDNA reads from the same blood draw for two donors, one aged 18 to 29 and one aged 80 or older. To track age-related changes in TCR beta repertoire diversity, the study relied on deep sequencing normalized with unique cDNA molecular identifiers. The paper's findings and limits, for the study overall: Because donor CMV infection status was unknown, age-related changes in expanded clonotypes were potentially confounded. There was a strong correlation between observed TCR beta diversity and the percentage of naive T cells measured by flow cytometry. Compared with the aged group, the long-lived group had more naive CD4+ T cells, fewer expanded clones and increased TCR diversity, a pattern suggesting age selection. Observed TCR beta diversity per million T cells fell roughly linearly with age, and a significant reduction was already apparent by age around 36. Total diversity estimates from one million sequenced T cells were considered lower bounds and underestimates. Conclusive comparison of naive and antigen-experienced compartments was prevented by the profiling of bulk unsorted PBMCs.

Donors were a few dozen systemically healthy Caucasian individuals from Russia aged roughly 6 to 90 years. About 10 milliliters of peripheral blood were collected from each donor into EDTA-treated Vacutainer tubes. Ficoll-Paque density-gradient centrifugation was used to isolate PBMCs, with at least 6.5 million per sample. Total RNA was extracted from PBMCs with Trizol reagent, with at least 6 micrograms obtained per sample. For every donor, flow cytometry on a PBMC aliquot measured the percentage of naive CD45RAhigh/CD27high T cells. Library preparation employed 5' RACE. These reads were obtained on an Illumina HiSeq 2500. The second PCR ran for about 7 to 11 cycles and used a J-beta primer mix along with a sample-barcoded 5' primer. A template-switch 5' adaptor carrying 12 random nucleotides introduced a unique molecular identifier onto each TCR beta cDNA molecule. Each sample yielded at least 2.5 million CDR3-containing paired-end reads. The Mint cDNA synthesis kit, primed by a TRBC-specific oligonucleotide, was used to synthesize first-strand cDNA from all RNA. Following uracil-DNA glycosylase treatment, a first 18-cycle PCR with universal primers M1SS and BC2_uni_R was performed on all cDNA. Turning to the authors' computational methods: Normalization of each sample was performed by random selection of 1 million high-quality reads, each carrying a distinct molecular identifier. Reads sharing molecular identifiers were discarded rather than binned into consensus sequences. MiTCR, run with a Q25 quality threshold and the strictest error-elimination algorithm, handled CDR3 identification, clonotype clustering and error correction. A nonparametric unseen species model with Euler transformation was used to estimate lower-bound total TCR beta diversity. TCRdb reanalyzed the raw reads on its own, using fastp at Q25 for trimming and MiXCR for clone calling, and kept in-frame beta chains. Each CDR3 protein appears once, grouped with its most common genes and DNA. V and J calls and clone size were set by TCRdb, not the authors. For this sample there are 550,000 to 750,000 distinct CDR3 sequences; 20% to 25% appear just once. The top ten hold roughly 3.6% of the sample.

Many counts were recorded for this clonotype. Its antigen remains unidentified. No clone much larger than this one lies a single base away; base qualities are absent. The CDR3 covers 13 residues, taking in both the cysteine and the phenylalanine. CDR3 DNA only is kept here, 39 bases in frame from base 1. The junction carries 12 bases between V and J, which are trimmed by 6 bases and 2 bases respectively. Per the germline V gene (reference sequence), DFQATT is the CDR1 and SNEGSKA is the CDR2. The sequenced sample consisted of blood. The clonotype comes from a man in his sixties or seventies in good health. Recombination linked TRBV20-1 to TRBJ2-3; a tentative D match to TRBD2 spans 6 bases. The CDR3 amino acid sequence is: CSALWRDTDTQYF. The nucleotides read TGCAGTGCGCTATGGAGGGACACAGATACGCAGTATTTT.